Each of the 26 T cell receptor beta chains below was sequenced from the same sample in a study of metastatic and nonmetastatic thyroid tumors. TCRdb reanalyzed the PCR reads via MiXCR. Seen here are about 6,400 clones, 30% to 35% observed once, and the top ten hold 21%. Before thyroid surgery, none of the patients had received any treatment. Sequencing was carried out using tumor tissue. The receptors were sampled from a female donor with papillary thyroid cancer or a benign thyroid nodule (not recorded which). Some clones in this sample may be carry-over from other donors' samples.

This sequence joins TRBV20-1 and TRBJ1-2; D is unresolved. Germline CDR1 reads DFQATT; CDR2 reads SNEGSKA (reference sequence). V was trimmed by 2 bases and J by 3 bases, leaving 19 bases between them. The CDR3 contains 16 residues. The CDR3 bases are TGCAGTGCTAGATCCCCGGGAGAACCCCAATACTATGGCTACACCTTC. This gives the protein CSARSPGEPQYYGYTF.

The chain has TRBV12-3 or TRBV12-4 and TRBJ2-5; possibly TRBD1 or TRBD2 for D (5 bases each). V lost 4 bases, J lost 0 bases, and 9 bases lay in between. The CDR3 is 14 residues long. The CDR3 region is CASSWGRNQETQYF. For the CDR3, the DNA is TGTGCCAGCAGTTGGGGACGGAACCAAGAGACCCAGTACTTC.

V and J are TRBV5-1 and TRBJ1-2, with a possible D match to TRBD1 (5 bases). The V gene's germline CDR1 is SGHRS and CDR2 YFSETQ. V lost 9 bases and J lost 7, with 16 bases in between. This CDR3 is 12 amino acids long. CDR3 amino acids: CAILLDGGGYTF. The CDR3 bases are TGCGCCATCCTCCTCGATGGGGGTGGCTACACCTTC.

This chain links TRBV30 with TRBJ2-2; possibly TRBD1 for D (6 bases). The CDR3 is made up of 13 amino acids. Trimming pared 3 bases from V and 3 bases from J, leaving 8 bases between. In germline, CDR1 is GTSNPN, CDR2 SVGIG (reference sequence). The CDR3 spells CAWRQGHTGELFF. CDR3 DNA sequence: TGTGCCTGGAGACAGGGTCACACCGGGGAGCTGTTTTTT.

This clone was seen more than once but under ten times. V gene TRBV19 combines with J gene TRBJ1-6; D ambiguous. The V and J ends lost 3 bases and 8 bases respectively, with 11 bases between them. CDR3 size: 14 residues. CDR1 and CDR2 from the germline V gene are LNHDA and SQIVND (reference sequence). CDR3 protein: CASSIKGPYSPLHF. The CDR3 bases are TGTGCCAGTAGTATCAAAGGACCCTATTCACCCCTCCACTTT.

This clone was observed at least ten times. The V and J genes are TRBV5-4 and TRBJ2-3; weak D call: TRBD2 (6 bases). V dropped 2 bases and J dropped 2 bases, with 15 bases sitting between them. In germline, CDR1 is SGHNT, CDR2 YYREEE (reference sequence). CDR3 length: 16 residues. CDR3 region: CASSFKGREITDTQYF. DNA of the CDR3: TGTGCCAGCAGCTTTAAGGGTCGGGAGATCACAGATACGCAGTATTTT.

This clone qualifies as medium-sized (0.01 to 0.1%). The rearrangement links TRBV6-1 to TRBJ1-5; possible D gene TRBD1, 6 bases. Germline V gives CDR1 MNHNS, CDR2 SASEGT. V was trimmed by 6 bases and J by 4 bases, leaving 16 bases between them. There are 15 residues in the CDR3. This CDR3 is CASRHRVLGNQPQHF. The DNA of the CDR3 is TGTGCCAGCAGACACAGGGTTTTAGGTAATCAGCCCCAGCATTTT.

V usage is TRBV9 and J usage is TRBJ2-3; TRBD2 matches 13 bases. The CDR3 covers 19 residues. CDR1 is SGDLS, CDR2 YYNGEE, per germline. Trimming took 0 bases from V and 2 from J; bases not matched to a gene: 9. CDR3 loop: CASSVVITSGRAVTDTQYF. CDR3 nucleotides: TGTGCCAGCAGCGTAGTAATAACTAGCGGGAGGGCGGTCACAGATACGCAGTATTTT.

This chain links TRBV28 with TRBJ1-1; D is possibly TRBD1 (6 bases). CDR1 is MDHEN and CDR2 is SYDVKM in the germline V gene. With 8 bases removed from V and 2 bases from J, the gap between germline ends came to 18 bases. This CDR3 is 15 amino acids long. The CDR3 DNA reads as TGTGCCAGCTCCGAAATGAACAGGGAAAACACTGAAGCTTTCTTT. Encoded protein: CASSEMNRENTEAFF.

This clone was counted many times. This chain connects TRBV7-6 to TRBJ2-1; 8 bases are shared with TRBD1. The trim removed 4 bases at V and 8 bases at J, leaving 4 bases unmatched. The CDR3 has 13 residues. Germline lookup yields CDR1 SGHVS and CDR2 FNYEAQ. The CDR3 DNA follows: TGTGCCAGCAGCTACCAGGGGGCCCATGAGCAGTTCTTC. It encodes CASSYQGAHEQFF.

Many counts were recorded for this clone. This chain joins TRBV5-1 and TRBJ2-6, with a tentative D call TRBD1 (6 bases). CDR1 is SGHRS, CDR2 YFSETQ, per germline. V lost 7 bases, J lost 0 bases, and 20 bases lay in between. This CDR3 has 18 residues. In DNA, the CDR3 is TGCGCCAGCGGGATACAGGGCTCCCCCAGCTCTGGGGCCAACGTCCTGACTTTC. Its translation: CASGIQGSPSSGANVLTF.

The table lists this clone with a few counts. This chain uses TRBV19 with TRBJ2-5; 9 bases line up with TRBD1. Germline V gene data show CDR1 as LNHDA and CDR2 as SQIVND (reference sequence). Trimming at V came to 5 bases and at J to 5 bases, leaving 9 bases not matched to a gene. The CDR3 consists of 15 residues. This CDR3 is CASSPGTGREETQYF. The CDR3 DNA reads as TGTGCCAGTAGTCCCGGGACAGGGAGGGAGGAGACCCAGTACTTC.

This clone is large (0.1 to 1%). The chain has TRBV12-3 or TRBV12-4 and TRBJ2-7, with 8 bases fitting TRBD2. The CDR3 is made up of 13 amino acids. The ends lost 5 bases at V and 4 bases at J; junction bases unmatched: 4. The CDR3 sequence: CASSKLAEYEQYF. The CDR3 DNA reads TGTGCCAGCAGTAAACTAGCGGAATACGAGCAGTACTTC.

By proportion, this clone is hyperexpanded (1% or more). The chain links TRBV2 to TRBJ2-7, with 8 bases identical to TRBD2. The CDR3 is 14 amino acids. Germline assignment: CDR1 SNHLY and CDR2 FYNNEI. J gave up 6 bases and V 3 bases, and 7 bases lay outside the gene matches. The CDR3 loop is CASSDTGRESEQYF. The CDR3 nucleotides read TGTGCCAGCAGTGATACCGGGAGGGAGTCCGAGCAGTACTTC.

This clone was seen only a few times. CDR3 amino acids: CASSVTGSGYTF. The CDR3 nucleotides are TGTGCCAGCAGCGTAACAGGGTCGGGCTACACCTTC. The rearrangement links TRBV7-9 to TRBJ1-2; maybe TRBD1 (6 bases). The germline gives CDR1 SEHNR, CDR2 FQNEAQ (reference sequence). V was pared by 5 bases and J by 8 bases, with 12 bases between. CDR3 length: 12 residues.

The CDR3 protein is CASSETNSGANVLTF. The CDR3 DNA reads TGTGCCAGCAGTGAAACTAACTCTGGGGCCAACGTCCTGACTTTC. The chain couples TRBV6-1 to TRBJ2-6, with D unclear. This CDR3 is 15 amino acids long. Germline values: CDR1 MNHNS, CDR2 SASEGT. With 2 bases removed from V and 0 bases from J, the gap between germline ends came to 5 bases.

Relative to its sample, this clone is medium-sized. The chain uses TRBV5-6 and TRBJ1-4, with 9 nucleotides matching TRBD1. Germline CDR1 reads SGHDT; CDR2 reads YYEEEE. The length of the CDR3 is 15 residues. Trimming cost V 0 bases and J 6 bases; bases outside gene matches: 3. CDR3 bases: TGTGCCAGCAGCTTGGTAGGGGACAGGGATGAAAAACTGTTTTTT. Its translation: CASSLVGDRDEKLFF.

In this sample, this clone turned up once. V usage is TRBV30 and J usage is TRBJ1-6; no clear D gene. Deletions cut 1 base from V and 5 bases from J, with 6 bases between. There are 13 residues in the CDR3. Germline V gene lookup returns CDR1 GTSNPN and CDR2 SVGIG (reference sequence). DNA of the CDR3: TGTGCCTGGAGTGAGACCGATAATTCACCCCTCCACTTT. Translated: CAWSETDNSPLHF.

This clone was counted a few times. V is TRBV12-3 or TRBV12-4 and J is TRBJ2-5, with D possibly TRBD2 on 6 matching bases. V gave up 5 bases and J gave up 2 bases, with 15 bases separating them. This CDR3 spans 15 amino acids. The CDR3 coding sequence is TGTGCCAGCAGTACAGTCGGGAGAGCTCAAGAGACCCAGTACTTC. Translating gives CASSTVGRAQETQYF.

The chain links TRBV7-3 to TRBJ2-7; 8 nucleotides agree with TRBD1. The CDR3 is 17 residues long. V dropped 7 bases and J dropped 6; count of bases not matched to a gene: 20. Germline CDR1 reads SGHTA; CDR2 reads FQGTGA. For the CDR3, the DNA is TGTGCCAGCACCACAGGGGGTAGCGAGCGGAGGGGCCTCGAGCAGTACTTC. Translated, it gives CASTTGGSERRGLEQYF.

This clone came up many times. This chain joins TRBV29-1 and TRBJ1-2; D unresolved. Germline CDR1 SQVTM, CDR2 ANQGSEA. V was shortened by 6 bases and J by 3 bases, with 11 bases between the two germline ends. The CDR3 length is 12 residues. CDR3 DNA: TGCAGCGTCGCCCGGGGTGACTATGGCTACACCTTC. It specifies CSVARGDYGYTF.

The sample holds one count of this clone. The chain recombines TRBV11-2 with TRBJ1-2; D is unresolved. Germline V gene data show CDR1 as SGHAT and CDR2 as FQNNGV. The CDR3 is 14 amino acids. V lost 5 bases, J lost 5 bases, and 15 bases lay in between. The CDR3 coding sequence is TGTGCCAGCAGCGGATCGTGGCAGGCTTATGGCTACACCTTC. Translation gives CASSGSWQAYGYTF. Supplemented by reference TRBV11-2 and TRBJ1-2, the full variable domain reads EAGVAQSPRYKIIEKRQSVAFWCNPISGHATLYWYQQILGQGPKLLIQFQNNGVVDDSQLPKDRFSAERLKGVDSTLKIQPAKLEDSAVYLCASSGSWQAYGYTFGSGTRLTVV.

V and J are TRBV6-1 and TRBJ1-5; 8 bases are a match to TRBD1. Losses at the gene ends were 7 bases for V and 2 bases for J; bases not matched to a gene: 4. CDR3 length equals 14 residues. The germline gives CDR1 MNHNS, CDR2 SASEGT. The CDR3 loop reads CASNGQGGNQPQHF. For the CDR3, the DNA is TGTGCCAGCAATGGACAGGGCGGCAATCAGCCCCAGCATTTT.

By sample fraction, this clone is medium-sized. V is TRBV7-8 and J is TRBJ2-5, with D unclear. Germline CDR1 SGHVS, CDR2 FQNEAQ. This CDR3 is built from 16 residues. V was clipped by 1 base and J by 5 bases, with 17 bases between them. The CDR3 region is CASSLGATRVGETQYF. Written as DNA, the CDR3 is TGTGCCAGCAGCTTAGGTGCGACTCGGGTGGGGGAGACCCAGTACTTC.

The DNA for the CDR3 is TGTGCCTGGAGAGGAAAAGGGAACACCGGGGAGCTGTTTTTT. Protein product: CAWRGKGNTGELFF. The chain employs TRBV30 and TRBJ2-2; D gene uncertain. This CDR3 has 14 residues. CDR1 and CDR2 (germline): GTSNPN, SVGIG (reference sequence). V lost 3 bases and J lost 1, with 9 bases in between. Based on the CDR3 plus reference TRBV30 and TRBJ2-2, the full variable domain is SQTIHQWPATLVQPVGSPLSLECTVEGTSNPNLYWYRQAAGRGLQLLFYSVGIGQISSEVPQNLSASRPQDRQFILSSKKLLLSDSGFYLCAWRGKGNTGELFFGEGSRLTVL.

This clone is termed large (0.1 to 1%). CDR3 nucleotides: TGCAGTGCTAGAATAAGAGGGCGGGAGACCACCGGGGAGCTGTTTTTT. Its translation is CSARIRGRETTGELFF. The chain has TRBV20-1 and TRBJ2-2; 7 bases map to TRBD2. CDR1 is DFQATT, CDR2 SNEGSKA, per germline (reference sequence). The CDR3 length is 16 residues. J gave up 4 bases and V 2 bases, and 10 bases lay outside the gene matches.